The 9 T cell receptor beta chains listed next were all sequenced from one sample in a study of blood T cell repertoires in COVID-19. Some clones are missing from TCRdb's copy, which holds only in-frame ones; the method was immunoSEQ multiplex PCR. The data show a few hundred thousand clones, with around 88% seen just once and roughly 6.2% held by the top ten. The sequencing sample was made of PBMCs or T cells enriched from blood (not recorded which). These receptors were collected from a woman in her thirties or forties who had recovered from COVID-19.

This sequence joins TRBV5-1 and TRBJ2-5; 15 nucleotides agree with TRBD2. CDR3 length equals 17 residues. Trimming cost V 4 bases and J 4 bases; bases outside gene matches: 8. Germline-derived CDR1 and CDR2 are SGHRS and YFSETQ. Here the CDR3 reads CASSPGPGLAGGETQYF. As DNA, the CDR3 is TGCGCCAGCAGCCCCGGCCCGGGACTAGCGGGAGGAGAGACCCAGTACTTC.

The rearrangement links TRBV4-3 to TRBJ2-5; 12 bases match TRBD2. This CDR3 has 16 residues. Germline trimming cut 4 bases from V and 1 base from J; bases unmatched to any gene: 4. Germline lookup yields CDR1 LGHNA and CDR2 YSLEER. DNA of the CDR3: TGCGCCAGCAGCCTCGGACTAGCGGGATCCCAAGAGACCCAGTACTTC. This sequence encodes CASSLGLAGSQETQYF.

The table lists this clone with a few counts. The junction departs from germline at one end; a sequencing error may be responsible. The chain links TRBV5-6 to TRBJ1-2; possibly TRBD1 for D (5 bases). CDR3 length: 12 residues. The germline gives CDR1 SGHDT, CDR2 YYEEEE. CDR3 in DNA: TGTGCCAGCAGCTTGCAGGGTGACAGCTGGTTCTTC. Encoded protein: CASSLQGDSWFF.

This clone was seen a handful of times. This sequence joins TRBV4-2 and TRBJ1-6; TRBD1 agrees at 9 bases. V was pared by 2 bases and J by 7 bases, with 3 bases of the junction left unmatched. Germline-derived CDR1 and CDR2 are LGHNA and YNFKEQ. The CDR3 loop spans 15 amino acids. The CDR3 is CASSQFDRGNSPLHF. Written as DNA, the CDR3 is TGTGCCAGCAGCCAATTTGACAGGGGGAATTCACCCCTCCACTTT.

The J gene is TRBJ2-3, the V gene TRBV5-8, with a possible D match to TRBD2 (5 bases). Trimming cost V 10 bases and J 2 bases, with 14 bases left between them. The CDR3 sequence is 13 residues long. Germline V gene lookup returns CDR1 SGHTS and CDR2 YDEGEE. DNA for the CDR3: TGTGCCGGCGGGCTCCCTAACACAGATACGCAGTATTTT. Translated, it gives CAGGLPNTDTQYF.

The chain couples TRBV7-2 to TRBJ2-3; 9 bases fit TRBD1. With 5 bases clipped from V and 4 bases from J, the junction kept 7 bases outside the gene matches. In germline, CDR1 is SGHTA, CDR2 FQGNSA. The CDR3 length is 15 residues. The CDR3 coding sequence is TGTGCCAGCAGCGGCTACAGGGGGCAGGCAGATACGCAGTATTTT. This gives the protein CASSGYRGQADTQYF.

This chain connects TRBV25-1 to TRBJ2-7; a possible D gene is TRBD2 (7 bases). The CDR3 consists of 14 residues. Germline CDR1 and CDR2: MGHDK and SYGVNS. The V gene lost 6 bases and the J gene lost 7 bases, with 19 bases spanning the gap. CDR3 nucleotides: TGTGCCAGCAGCAGGGGAGGGACCTGGAAGGAGCAGTACTTC. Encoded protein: CASSRGGTWKEQYF.

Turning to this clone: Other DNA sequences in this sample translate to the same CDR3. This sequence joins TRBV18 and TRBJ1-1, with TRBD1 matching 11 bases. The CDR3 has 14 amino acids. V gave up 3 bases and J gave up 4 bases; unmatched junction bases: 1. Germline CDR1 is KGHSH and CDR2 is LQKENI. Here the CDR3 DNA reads TGTGCCAGCTCACCGGGACAGGGGGGCACTGAAGCTTTCTTT. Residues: CASSPGQGGTEAFF.

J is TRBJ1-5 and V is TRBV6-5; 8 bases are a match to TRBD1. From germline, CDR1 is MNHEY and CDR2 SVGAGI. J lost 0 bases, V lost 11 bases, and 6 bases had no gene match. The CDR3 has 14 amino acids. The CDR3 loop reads CASRTGNSNQPQHF. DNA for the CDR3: TGTGCCTCCCGGACAGGGAATAGCAATCAGCCCCAGCATTTT.